This entry concerns a single T cell receptor (beta chain). Its recognized antigen is unknown. No much larger clonotype is one base removed from it; base qualities were not supplied. The immunoSEQ Assay, a bias-controlled multiplex PCR, was used to amplify TCRbeta CDR3 regions from genomic DNA. For the original study's pipeline: The number of nucleated cells in each sample was estimated by amplification of reference gene primers within the assay. Sequence reads were collapsed and filtered to measure the absolute abundance of every unique TCRbeta CDR3 rearrangement. For each sample, productive Simpson clonality was calculated as the square root of Simpson's diversity index across productive rearrangements. TCRdb took over this immuneACCESS table, retaining in-frame rearrangements with V and J assigned. Such tables are incomplete; in checked studies, under half of the missing clones stem from an unresolved V gene, and the remainder is unexplained. The V and J calls and clone size were taken over from that table, and D and trimming were inferred from the DNA. This sample lists more than 75,000 clones; more than 70% were detected once. The ten top clones hold around 2.1% of the sample.

CDR1 and CDR2 (SGHTA, FQGNSA) derive from the germline V gene. Here V drops 1 base and J drops 3 bases, and the junction holds 7 bases not matched to any gene. From the cysteine up to the phenylalanine, the CDR3 has a length of 17 residues. The CDR3 DNA has 51 bases and is translated from base 1. The data are from a study of blood T cell repertoires in COVID-19 (dated by TCRdb to 2020 to 2021). Some background on the complete study: Samples covering the acute and convalescent phases of COVID-19 were provided by collaborators in the United States, Italy and Spain. The material from the prospective study consisted of cDNA or gDNA derived from T cells, B-cell-depleted T cells, or PBMCs. Samples came from the ongoing ImmuneRACE study (first 160 participants) plus 1,254 subjects from 6 global collaborators. Nearly every sample came with metadata listing a de-identified subject ID, COVID-19 status, age in years and sex. Subjects who had been exposed to COVID-19, were actively infected with it, or had recovered from it provided the deeply sampled blood TCRbeta repertoires that made up the dataset. The repertoires were made available in a free public database intended to serve as a resource for research on the immune response to SARS-CoV-2. HLA class I and class II types, where available, came from metadata supplied by the sample provider rather than from assay-based typing.

Beyond this particular receptor, the publication reports: The quantity of clinical and demographic metadata differed by source and by participant and was supplied without curation.

Whole blood was collected in K2EDTA tubes by collaborating institutions according to the institutions' own protocols. Collaborator samples were shipped for TCRbeta analysis as frozen whole blood, isolated PBMCs, or DNA extracted from either sample type. The chain is encoded by TRBV7-2 joined to TRBJ2-3, with 10 bases aligning to TRBD2. Sequencing input: peripheral blood. The clonotype was recovered from a man aged 50 to 59 with acute or convalescent COVID-19. The CDR3: CASSLGGASGGTDTQYF. The DNA sequence is given as TGTGCCAGCAGCTTAGGCGGGGCTAGCGGGGGAACAGATACGCAGTATTTT.